These 7 T cell receptor beta chains originate from one sample sequenced in a study of blood T cell repertoires in COVID-19. TCRdb keeps only in-frame clones here, not all; method: immunoSEQ multiplex PCR. The table includes approximately 250,000 clones, roughly 86% detected once. Sequenced: PBMCs or T cells enriched from blood (not recorded which). The source is a woman in her thirties who had recovered from COVID-19.

The V and J genes are TRBV6-1 and TRBJ2-7; D is possibly TRBD1 (6 bases). V lost 2 bases and J 4 bases, leaving 15 bases between the germline ends. This CDR3 has 15 amino acids. Germline V lookup: CDR1 MNHNS, CDR2 SASEGT. CDR3 residues: CASSELDRGHYEQYF. The CDR3 DNA is TGTGCCAGCAGTGAATTGGACAGAGGGCATTACGAGCAGTACTTC.

CDR3 residues: CASSFGLAGASYEQYF. The CDR3 DNA reads TGTGCCAGCAGTTTTGGACTAGCGGGAGCATCCTACGAGCAGTACTTC. The chain employs TRBV28 and TRBJ2-7; 13 bases map to TRBD2. The trim removed 3 bases at V and 1 base at J, leaving 3 bases unmatched. Per germline, CDR1 MDHEN and CDR2 SYDVKM. This CDR3 is built from 16 residues.

This clone was counted between two and nine times. The rearrangement uses TRBV30 and TRBJ2-7; 8 nucleotides line up with TRBD1. V trimming: 4 bases; J trimming: 5 bases; junction bases outside the gene matches: 7. The germline V gene encodes CDR1 GTSNPN and CDR2 SVGIG (reference sequence). This CDR3 has 13 residues. CDR3 nucleotide sequence: TGTGCCTGGAATAGTGACAGGGGCCACGAGCAGTACTTC. This gives the protein CAWNSDRGHEQYF.

This chain connects TRBV4-2 to TRBJ2-5; 10 nucleotides agree with TRBD2. The J segment lost 5 bases and the V segment lost 0 bases, leaving 12 bases of the junction unmatched. The CDR3 extends over 18 amino acids. Germline CDR1 is LGHNA and CDR2 is YNFKEQ. The CDR3 DNA reads as TGTGCCAGCAGCCAAGATCTGGCTAGCGGGAGTTTTTGGGAGACCCAGTACTTC. Translating gives CASSQDLASGSFWETQYF.

The chain is built from TRBV10-2 and TRBJ2-7; tentatively, D is TRBD2 (6 bases). The CDR3 contains 15 residues. CDR1 WSHSY and CDR2 SAAADI come from the germline V gene. The ends were cut back, 4 bases at V and 6 bases at J, with 19 bases in the middle. The CDR3 sequence is CASSVVGSGAGEQYF. The CDR3 DNA reads as TGCGCCAGCAGTGTAGTGGGGTCAGGAGCGGGCGAGCAGTACTTC.

The J gene is TRBJ1-1, the V gene TRBV20-1; D might be TRBD1 (5 bases). Germline V gene sequence: CDR1 DFQATT, CDR2 SNEGSKA (reference sequence). With 3 bases removed from V and 1 base from J, the gap between germline ends came to 12 bases. The CDR3 runs to 14 residues. In nucleotides, the CDR3 is TGCAGTGCTAGTGATTCCGGACAGAACACTGAAGCTTTCTTT. This codes for CSASDSGQNTEAFF.

The chain has TRBV4-3 and TRBJ1-1, with TRBD1 matching over 7 bases. Trimming at V came to 2 bases and at J to 4 bases, leaving 7 bases not matched to a gene. Germline V gives CDR1 LGHNA, CDR2 YSLEER. The CDR3 consists of 15 residues. This chain's CDR3 is CASSQIQGPATEAFF. CDR3 bases: TGCGCCAGCAGCCAAATACAGGGGCCTGCCACTGAAGCTTTCTTT.